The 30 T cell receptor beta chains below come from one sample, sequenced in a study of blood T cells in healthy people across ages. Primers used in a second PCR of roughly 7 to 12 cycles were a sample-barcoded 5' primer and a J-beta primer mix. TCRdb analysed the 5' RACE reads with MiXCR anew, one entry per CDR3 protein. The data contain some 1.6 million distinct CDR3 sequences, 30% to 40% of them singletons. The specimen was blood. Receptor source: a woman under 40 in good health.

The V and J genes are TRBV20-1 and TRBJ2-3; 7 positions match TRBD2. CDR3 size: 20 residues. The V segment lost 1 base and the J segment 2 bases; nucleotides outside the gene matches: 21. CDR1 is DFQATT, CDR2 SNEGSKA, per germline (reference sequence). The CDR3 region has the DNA TGCAGTGCTAGAGTCAGCCTCCCCCCAAGTGGGGGGGTTATCACAGATACGCAGTATTTT. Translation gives CSARVSLPPSGGVITDTQYF.

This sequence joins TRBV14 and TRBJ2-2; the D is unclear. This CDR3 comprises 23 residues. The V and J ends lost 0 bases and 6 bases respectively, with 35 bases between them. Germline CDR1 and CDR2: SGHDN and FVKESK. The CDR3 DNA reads TGTGCCAGCAGCCAAGAAAAACTATTGGGTGGCCAAACCCATAGCAACGATGCCGGGGAGCTGTTTTTT. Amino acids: CASSQEKLLGGQTHSNDAGELFF.

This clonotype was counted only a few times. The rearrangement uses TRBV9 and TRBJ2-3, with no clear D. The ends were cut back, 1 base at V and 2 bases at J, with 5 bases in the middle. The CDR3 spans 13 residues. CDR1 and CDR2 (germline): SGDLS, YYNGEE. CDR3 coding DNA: TGTGCCAGCAGCGTATCACCCACAGATACGCAGTATTTT. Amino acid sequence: CASSVSPTDTQYF.

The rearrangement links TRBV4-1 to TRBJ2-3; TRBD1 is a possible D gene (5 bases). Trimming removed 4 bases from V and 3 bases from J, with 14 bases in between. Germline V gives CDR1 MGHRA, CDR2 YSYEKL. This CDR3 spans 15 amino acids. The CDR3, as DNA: TGCGCCAGCAGCCCCGACAGCCTTGGGACAGATACGCAGTATTTT. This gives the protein CASSPDSLGTDTQYF.

This CDR3 reads CSAAGTGDHEQYF. For the CDR3, the DNA is TGCAGTGCCGCCGGGACAGGGGACCACGAGCAGTACTTC. The chain has TRBV20-1 and TRBJ2-7, with TRBD1 identical over 10 bases. The CDR3 is 13 amino acids. The ends lost 6 bases at V and 5 bases at J; junction bases unmatched: 7. Germline CDR1 reads DFQATT; CDR2 reads SNEGSKA (reference sequence).

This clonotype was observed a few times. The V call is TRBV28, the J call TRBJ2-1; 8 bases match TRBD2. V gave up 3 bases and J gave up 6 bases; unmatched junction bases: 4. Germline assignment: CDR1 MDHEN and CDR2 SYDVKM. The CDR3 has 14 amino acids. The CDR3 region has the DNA TGTGCCAGCAGTTTGTCTAGCGGGTTCAATGAGCAGTTCTTC. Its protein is CASSLSSGFNEQFF.

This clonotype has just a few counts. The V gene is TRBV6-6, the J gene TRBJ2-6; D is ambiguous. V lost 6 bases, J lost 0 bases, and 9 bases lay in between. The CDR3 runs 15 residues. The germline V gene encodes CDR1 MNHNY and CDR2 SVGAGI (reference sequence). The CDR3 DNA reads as TGTGCCAGCAGGAATCAGCGCTCTGGGGCCAACGTCCTGACTTTC. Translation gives CASRNQRSGANVLTF.

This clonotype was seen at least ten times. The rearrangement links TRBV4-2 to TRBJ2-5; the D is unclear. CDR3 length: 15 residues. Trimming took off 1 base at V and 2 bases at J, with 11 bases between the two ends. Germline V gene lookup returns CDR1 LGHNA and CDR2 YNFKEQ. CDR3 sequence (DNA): TGTGCCAGCAGCCAAGGAATGGGCGGACAAGAGACCCAGTACTTC. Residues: CASSQGMGGQETQYF.

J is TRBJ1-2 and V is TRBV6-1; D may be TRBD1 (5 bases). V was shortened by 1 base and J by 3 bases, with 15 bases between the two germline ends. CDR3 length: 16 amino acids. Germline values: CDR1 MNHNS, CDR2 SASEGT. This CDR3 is CASSEGDPGGDYGYTF. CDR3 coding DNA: TGTGCCAGCAGTGAAGGGGACCCGGGTGGTGACTATGGCTACACCTTC.

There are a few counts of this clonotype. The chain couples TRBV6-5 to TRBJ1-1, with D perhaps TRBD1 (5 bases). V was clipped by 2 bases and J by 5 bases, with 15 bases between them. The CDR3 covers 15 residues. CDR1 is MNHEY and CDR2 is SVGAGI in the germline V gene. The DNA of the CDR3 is TGTGCCAGCAGTTACCCCGGGACCTCGGGGACTGAAGCTTTCTTT. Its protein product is CASSYPGTSGTEAFF.

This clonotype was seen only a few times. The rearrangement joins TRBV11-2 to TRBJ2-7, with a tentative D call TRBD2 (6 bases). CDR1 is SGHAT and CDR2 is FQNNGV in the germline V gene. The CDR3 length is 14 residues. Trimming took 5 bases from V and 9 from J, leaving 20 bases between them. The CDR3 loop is CASSRSSGSFRQYF. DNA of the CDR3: TGTGCCAGCAGCCGCTCGAGCGGGTCCTTTCGGCAGTACTTC.

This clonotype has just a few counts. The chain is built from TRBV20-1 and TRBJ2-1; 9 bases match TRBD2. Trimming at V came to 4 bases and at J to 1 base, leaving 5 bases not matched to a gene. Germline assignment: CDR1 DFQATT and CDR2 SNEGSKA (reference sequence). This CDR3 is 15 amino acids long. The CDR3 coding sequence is TGCAGTGCTATTAGCGGGAGCCAATCCTACAATGAGCAGTTCTTC. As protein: CSAISGSQSYNEQFF.

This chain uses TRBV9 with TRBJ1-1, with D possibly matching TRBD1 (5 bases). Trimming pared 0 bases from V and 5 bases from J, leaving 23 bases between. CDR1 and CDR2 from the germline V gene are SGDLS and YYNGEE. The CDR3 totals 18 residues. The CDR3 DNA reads TGTGCCAGCAGCGTAGGGGCATGGGAGGGGACGGCCTCGACTGAAGCTTTCTTT. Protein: CASSVGAWEGTASTEAFF.

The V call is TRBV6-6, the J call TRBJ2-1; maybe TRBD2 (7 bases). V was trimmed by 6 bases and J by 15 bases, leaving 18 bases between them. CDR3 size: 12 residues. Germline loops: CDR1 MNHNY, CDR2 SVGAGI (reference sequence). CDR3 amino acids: CASSLKGGGRFF. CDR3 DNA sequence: TGTGCCAGCAGCCTCAAGGGAGGGGGGCGGTTCTTC.

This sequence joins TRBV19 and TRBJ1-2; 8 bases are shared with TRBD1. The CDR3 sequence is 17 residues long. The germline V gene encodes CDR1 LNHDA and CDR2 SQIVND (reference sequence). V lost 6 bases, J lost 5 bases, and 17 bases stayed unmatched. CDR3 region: CASSKPFRQGAGYGYTF. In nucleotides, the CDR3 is TGTGCCAGTAGCAAGCCCTTCCGGCAGGGGGCTGGTTATGGCTACACCTTC.

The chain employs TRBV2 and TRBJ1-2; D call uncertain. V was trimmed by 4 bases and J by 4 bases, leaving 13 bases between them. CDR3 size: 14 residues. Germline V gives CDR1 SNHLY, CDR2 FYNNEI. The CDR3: CASSVYTLSYGYTF. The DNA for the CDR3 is TGTGCCAGCAGTGTTTACACCCTGAGCTATGGCTACACCTTC.

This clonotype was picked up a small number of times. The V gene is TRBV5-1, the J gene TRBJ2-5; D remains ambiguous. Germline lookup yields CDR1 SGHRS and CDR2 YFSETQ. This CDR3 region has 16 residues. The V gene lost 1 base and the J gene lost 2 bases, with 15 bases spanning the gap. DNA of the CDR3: TGCGCCAGCAGCTTGCGCCGCGCGGTCGGGCAAGAGACCCAGTACTTC. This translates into CASSLRRAVGQETQYF.

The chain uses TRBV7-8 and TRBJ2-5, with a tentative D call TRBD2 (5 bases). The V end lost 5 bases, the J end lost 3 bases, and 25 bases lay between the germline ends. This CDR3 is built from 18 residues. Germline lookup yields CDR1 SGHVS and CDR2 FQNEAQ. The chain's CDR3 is CASSLGSPRDTSKETQYF. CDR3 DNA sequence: TGTGCCAGCAGCCTTGGGTCCCCGAGGGATACCAGTAAAGAGACCCAGTACTTC. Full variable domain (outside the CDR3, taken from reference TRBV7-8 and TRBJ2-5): GAGVSQSPRYKVAKRGQDVALRCDPISGHVSLFWYQQALGQGPEFLTYFQNEAQLDKSGLPSDRFFAERPEGSVSTLKIQRTQQEDSAVYLCASSLGSPRDTSKETQYFGPGTRLLVL.

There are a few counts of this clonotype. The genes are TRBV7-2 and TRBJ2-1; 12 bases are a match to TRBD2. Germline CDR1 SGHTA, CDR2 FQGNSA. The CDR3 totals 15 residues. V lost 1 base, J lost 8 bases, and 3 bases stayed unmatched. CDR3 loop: CASSLGGLAGYEQFF. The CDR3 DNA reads TGTGCCAGCAGCTTAGGCGGACTAGCGGGATATGAGCAGTTCTTC.

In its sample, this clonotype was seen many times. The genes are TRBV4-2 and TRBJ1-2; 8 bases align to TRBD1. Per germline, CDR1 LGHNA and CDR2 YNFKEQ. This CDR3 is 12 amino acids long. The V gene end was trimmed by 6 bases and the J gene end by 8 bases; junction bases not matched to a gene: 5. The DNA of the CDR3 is TGTGCCAGCAGTCAACAGGGGGGAGGCTACACCTTC. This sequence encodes CASSQQGGGYTF.

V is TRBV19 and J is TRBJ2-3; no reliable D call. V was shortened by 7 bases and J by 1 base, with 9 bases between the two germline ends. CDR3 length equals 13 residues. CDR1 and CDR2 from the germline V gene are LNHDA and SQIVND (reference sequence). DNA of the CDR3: TGTGCCAGTACTTGGGTAGGCACAGATACGCAGTATTTT. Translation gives CASTWVGTDTQYF.

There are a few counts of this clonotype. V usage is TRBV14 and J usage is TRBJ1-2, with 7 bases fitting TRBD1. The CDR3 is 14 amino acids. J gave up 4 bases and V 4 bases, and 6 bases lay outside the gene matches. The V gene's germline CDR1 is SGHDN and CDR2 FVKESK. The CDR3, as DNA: TGTGCCAGCAGCCTTTCCGGGACAGTCTATGGCTACACCTTC. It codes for CASSLSGTVYGYTF.

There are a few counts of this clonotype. In nucleotides, the CDR3 is TGTGCCAGCAGTTCCTCGTCATACAGGGGGCTCTCGCCCGAGCAGTACTTC. Its translation: CASSSSSYRGLSPEQYF. The chain carries TRBV12-3 or TRBV12-4 and TRBJ2-7; 9 bases fit TRBD1. The CDR3 totals 17 residues. V gave up 4 bases and J gave up 6 bases; unmatched junction bases: 16.

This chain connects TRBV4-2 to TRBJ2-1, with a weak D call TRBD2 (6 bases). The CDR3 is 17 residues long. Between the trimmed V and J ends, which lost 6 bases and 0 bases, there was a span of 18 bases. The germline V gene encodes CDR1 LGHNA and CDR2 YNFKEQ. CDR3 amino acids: CASSHGTSVGSYNEQFF. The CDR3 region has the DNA TGTGCCAGCAGTCATGGGACTTCCGTGGGCTCCTACAATGAGCAGTTCTTC.

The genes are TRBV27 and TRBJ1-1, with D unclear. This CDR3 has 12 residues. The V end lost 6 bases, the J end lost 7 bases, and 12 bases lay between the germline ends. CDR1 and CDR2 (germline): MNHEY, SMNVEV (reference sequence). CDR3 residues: CASSRSGNEAFF. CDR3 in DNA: TGTGCCAGCAGCCGTTCTGGGAATGAAGCTTTCTTT.

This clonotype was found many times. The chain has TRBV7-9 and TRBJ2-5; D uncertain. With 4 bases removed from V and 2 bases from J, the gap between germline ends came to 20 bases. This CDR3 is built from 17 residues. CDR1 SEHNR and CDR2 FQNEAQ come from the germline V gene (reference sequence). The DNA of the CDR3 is TGTGCCAGCAGCTCTAACACCGGCTTGACAACTCAAGAGACCCAGTACTTC. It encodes CASSSNTGLTTQETQYF.

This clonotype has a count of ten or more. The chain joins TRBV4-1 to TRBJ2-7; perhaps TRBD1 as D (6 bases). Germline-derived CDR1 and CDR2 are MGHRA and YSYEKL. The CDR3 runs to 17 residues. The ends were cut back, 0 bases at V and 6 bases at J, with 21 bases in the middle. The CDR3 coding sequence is TGCGCCAGCAGCCAAGACCCACAGGGAACTTTTCGCCTCGAGCAGTACTTC. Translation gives CASSQDPQGTFRLEQYF.

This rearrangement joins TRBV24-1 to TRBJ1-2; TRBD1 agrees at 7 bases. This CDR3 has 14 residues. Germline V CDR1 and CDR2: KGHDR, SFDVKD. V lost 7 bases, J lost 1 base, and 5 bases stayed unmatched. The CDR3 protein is CATSERGLNYGYTF. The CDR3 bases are TGTGCCACCAGCGAAAGGGGGCTTAACTATGGCTACACCTTC.

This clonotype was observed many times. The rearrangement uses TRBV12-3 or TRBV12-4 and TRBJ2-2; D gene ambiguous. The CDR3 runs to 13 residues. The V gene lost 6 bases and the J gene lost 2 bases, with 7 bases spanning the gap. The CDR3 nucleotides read TGTGCCAGCAGATGGGGTAACACCGGGGAGCTGTTTTTT. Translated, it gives CASRWGNTGELFF.

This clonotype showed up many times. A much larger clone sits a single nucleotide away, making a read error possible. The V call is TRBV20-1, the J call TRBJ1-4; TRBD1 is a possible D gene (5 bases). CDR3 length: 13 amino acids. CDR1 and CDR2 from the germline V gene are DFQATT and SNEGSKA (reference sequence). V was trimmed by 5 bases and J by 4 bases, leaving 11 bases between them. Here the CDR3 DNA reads TGCAGTGCTTGCGACAGCCATAATGAAAAACTGTTTTTT. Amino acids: CSACDSHNEKLFF.